This T cell receptor (beta chain) emerged from a study of metastatic and nonmetastatic thyroid tumors. Patients were all untreated before their thyroid surgery. There are 15 residues in the CDR3. The junction had 8 bases not matched to a gene; V was cut back by 4 bases and J by 3 bases. CDR1 is LNHDA and CDR2 is SQIVND in the germline V gene (reference sequence). MiXCR was used by TCRdb to re-call the PCR reads. The table includes about 25,000 clones, more than 20% detected once. The sequence derives from a male donor with papillary thyroid cancer or a benign thyroid nodule (not recorded which). Some clones in this sample may be carry-over from other donors' samples. V gene TRBV19 combines with J gene TRBJ2-7; 8 bases agree with TRBD1. Specimen: blood. CDR3 amino acids: CASSTFGQGFYEQYF. CDR3 DNA sequence: TGTGCCAGTAGTACCTTTGGACAGGGCTTCTACGAGCAGTACTTC.